This TCR beta chain was sequenced for a study of cytomegalovirus exposure and HLA in healthy donors. General study findings and limits: Some TCR beta chains (164 of them) were listed as cytomegalovirus-associated.

Regarding this clone: Its target is unknown.

60 Vbeta and 13 Jbeta primers were used in PCR. The repertoire was sequenced with immunoSEQ multiplex PCR; TCRdb's copy has only in-frame clones and lacks some. This sample's table reports more than 40,000 clones. Germline values: CDR1 MNHEY, CDR2 SMNVEV (reference sequence). V was clipped by 3 bases and J by 0 bases, with 5 bases between them. CDR3 length equals 14 residues. This chain connects TRBV27 to TRBJ2-2; no reliable D call. The clonotype was recovered from a female donor in good health and CMV-seronegative. Sequencing used PBMCs. The CDR3 DNA reads as TGTGCCAGCAGTTTGAGCCCGAACACCGGGGAGCTGTTTTTT. It specifies CASSLSPNTGELFF.